This T cell receptor beta chain was recovered during a study of response to subunit inactivated influenza vaccine. MiXCR, applied by TCRdb to the RT-PCR reads, yields one record per CDR3 protein. The sample has fewer than 650,000 distinct CDR3 sequences, about an eighth seen once; the top ten hold about an eighth. For this clonotype: Its matching antigen is unknown.

The CDR3 spans 14 residues. Germline V gene data show CDR1 as SQVTM and CDR2 as ANQGSEA. V was shortened by 1 base and J by 2 bases, with 9 bases between the two germline ends. General study points: It was suggested by the authors that few new T cells are recruited by each seasonal influenza vaccination.

This chain links TRBV29-1 with TRBJ1-3; D ambiguous. The sequence was collected from a man in his forties or fifties who received an inactivated influenza vaccine. The sample was PBMCs from blood, taken 45 days after vaccination. In DNA form, the CDR3 reads TGCAGCGTTGAAGGTTGGAGGGCTGGAAACACCATATATTTT. Protein product: CSVEGWRAGNTIYF.